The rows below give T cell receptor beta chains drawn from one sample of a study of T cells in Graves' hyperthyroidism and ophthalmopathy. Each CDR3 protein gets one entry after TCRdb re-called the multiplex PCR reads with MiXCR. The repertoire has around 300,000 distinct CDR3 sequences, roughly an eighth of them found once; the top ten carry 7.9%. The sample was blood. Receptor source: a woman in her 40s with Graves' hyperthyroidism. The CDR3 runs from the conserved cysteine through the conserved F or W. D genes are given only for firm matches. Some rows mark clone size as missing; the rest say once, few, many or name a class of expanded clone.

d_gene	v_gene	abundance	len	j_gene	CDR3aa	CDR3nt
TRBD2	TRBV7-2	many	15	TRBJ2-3	CASSKRLSGKDTQYF	TGTGCCAGCAGCAAGAGACTTAGCGGGAAGGATACGCAGTATTTT
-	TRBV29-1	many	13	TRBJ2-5	CSARAAFQETQYF	TGCAGCGCCAGGGCGGCGTTCCAAGAGACCCAGTACTTC
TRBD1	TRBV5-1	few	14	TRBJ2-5	CASSTGVRGETQYF	TGCGCCAGTTCGACAGGGGTCCGCGGGGAGACCCAGTACTTC
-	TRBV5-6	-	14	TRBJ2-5	CASSSQDALETQYF	TGTGCCAGCAGCTCCCAGGACGCCCTAGAGACCCAGTACTTC
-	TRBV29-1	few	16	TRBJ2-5	CSVEGASWGLGETQYF	TGCAGCGTTGAAGGAGCTTCCTGGGGACTTGGGGAGACCCAGTACTTC
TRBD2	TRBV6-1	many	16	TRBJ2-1	CASSVTGLARENEQFF	TGTGCCAGCAGTGTGACGGGACTAGCGCGGGAGAATGAGCAGTTCTTC
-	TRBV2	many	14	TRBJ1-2	CASSGRGIEEGYTF	TGTGCCAGCAGTGGTCGGGGGATAGAGGAAGGCTACACCTTC
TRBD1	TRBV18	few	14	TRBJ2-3	CASSHTDREDTQYF	TGTGCCAGCTCACACACAGACAGGGAAGATACGCAGTATTTT
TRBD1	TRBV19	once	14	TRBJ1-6	CASSITGGRSPLHF	TGTGCCAGTAGTATCACAGGGGGAAGATCACCCCTCCACTTT
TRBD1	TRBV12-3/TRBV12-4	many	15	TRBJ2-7	CASTPETGSSYEQYF	TGTGCCAGCACCCCCGAGACAGGGAGCTCCTACGAGCAGTACTTC
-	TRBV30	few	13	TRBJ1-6	CAWRDRYNSPLHF	TGTGCCTGGAGGGACCGATATAATTCACCCCTCCACTTT
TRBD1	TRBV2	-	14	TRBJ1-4	CASGGQGRNEKLFF	TGTGCCAGCGGGGGACAGGGGCGTAATGAAAAACTGTTTTTT
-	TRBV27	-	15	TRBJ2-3	CASSFFLASTDTQYF	TGTGCCAGCAGTTTCTTCCTAGCTAGCACAGATACGCAGTATTTT
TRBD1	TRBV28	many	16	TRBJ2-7	CASSLRGQAWGYEQYF	TGTGCCAGCAGTTTAAGAGGACAGGCATGGGGGTACGAGCAGTACTTC
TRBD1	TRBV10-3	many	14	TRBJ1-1	CAIRLTGDGTEAFF	TGTGCCATCAGATTAACAGGGGATGGGACTGAAGCTTTCTTT
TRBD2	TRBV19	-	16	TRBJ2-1	CASSLPSVGGVDEQFF	TGTGCCAGTAGTCTCCCTAGCGTGGGAGGGGTGGATGAGCAGTTCTTC
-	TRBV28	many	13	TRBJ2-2	CASRGQGGGELFF	TGTGCCAGTAGAGGGCAGGGTGGCGGGGAGCTGTTTTTT
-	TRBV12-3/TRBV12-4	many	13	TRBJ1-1	CASSPTVNTEAFF	TGTGCCAGCAGTCCGACAGTGAACACTGAAGCTTTCTTT
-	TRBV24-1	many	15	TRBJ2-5	CATSDGTEQGETQYF	TGTGCCACCAGTGATGGGACCGAGCAGGGAGAGACCCAGTACTTC
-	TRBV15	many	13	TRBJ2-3	CATSRESSDTQYF	TGTGCCACCAGCAGGGAGAGTTCAGATACGCAGTATTTT
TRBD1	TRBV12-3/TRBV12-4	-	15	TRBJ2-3	CASSTQGAPTDTQYF	TGTGCCAGCAGCACACAGGGGGCCCCCACAGATACGCAGTATTTT
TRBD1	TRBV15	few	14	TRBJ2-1	CATSSRGPGNEQFF	TGTGCCACCAGCAGCAGGGGGCCCGGCAATGAGCAGTTCTTC
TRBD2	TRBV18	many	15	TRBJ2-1	CASSPTSGSLNEQFF	TGTGCCAGCTCACCGACTAGCGGGAGCTTGAATGAGCAGTTCTTC
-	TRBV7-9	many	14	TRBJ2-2	CASSAMGYTGELFF	TGTGCCAGCAGCGCTATGGGGTACACCGGGGAGCTGTTTTTT
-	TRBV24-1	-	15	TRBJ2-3	CATSGGWLGFDTQYF	TGTGCCACCAGTGGAGGGTGGCTGGGCTTCGATACGCAGTATTTT
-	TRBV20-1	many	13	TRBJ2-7	CSVEGRIDGEQYF	TGCAGTGTCGAGGGCCGGATCGATGGCGAGCAGTACTTC
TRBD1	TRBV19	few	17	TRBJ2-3	CASSLIGLGQGTDTQYF	TGTGCCAGTAGCCTAATCGGTTTGGGACAGGGGACAGATACGCAGTATTTT
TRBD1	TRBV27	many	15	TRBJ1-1	CATRGAGAGNTEAFF	TGTGCCACCAGGGGGGCAGGGGCTGGGAACACTGAAGCTTTCTTT
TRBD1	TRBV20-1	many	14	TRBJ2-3	CSASGTGHTDTQYF	TGCAGTGCTAGTGGGACAGGCCACACAGATACGCAGTATTTT
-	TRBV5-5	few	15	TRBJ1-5	CASSLWGGPGQPQHF	TGTGCCAGCAGCTTGTGGGGAGGGCCTGGACAGCCCCAGCATTTT
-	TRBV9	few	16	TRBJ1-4	CASSWGQTGLNEKLFF	TGTGCCAGCAGCTGGGGACAAACAGGGCTTAATGAAAAACTGTTTTTT
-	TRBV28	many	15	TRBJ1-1	CASSPLGRVNTEAFF	TGTGCCAGCAGTCCTCTGGGACGGGTGAACACTGAAGCTTTCTTT
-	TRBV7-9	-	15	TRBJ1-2	CASSPPGPPGYGYTF	TGTGCCAGCAGCCCCCCGGGACCCCCGGGCTATGGCTACACCTTC
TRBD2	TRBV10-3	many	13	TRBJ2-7	CAISEREGYEQYF	TGTGCCATCAGTGAGCGGGAGGGCTACGAGCAGTACTTC
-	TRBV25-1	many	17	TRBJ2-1	CASSGYNRHRSYNEQFF	TGTGCCAGCAGTGGGTACAACCGGCACCGCTCCTACAATGAGCAGTTCTTC
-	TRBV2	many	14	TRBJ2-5	CASSEAAGRETQYF	TGTGCCAGCAGTGAAGCGGCCGGGCGGGAGACCCAGTACTTC
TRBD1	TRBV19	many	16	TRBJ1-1	CASNPVADRANTEAFF	TGTGCCAGCAACCCCGTGGCCGACAGGGCGAACACTGAAGCTTTCTTT
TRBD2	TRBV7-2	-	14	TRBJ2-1	CASSPRGGRNEQFF	TGTGCCAGCAGCCCCCGCGGCGGGAGAAATGAGCAGTTCTTC
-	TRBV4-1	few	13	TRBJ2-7	CASSQDTTYEQYF	TGCGCCAGCAGCCAAGATACGACCTACGAGCAGTACTTC
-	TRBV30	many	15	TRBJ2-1	CAYEPGPRSYNEQFF	TGTGCCTACGAACCGGGACCCCGCTCCTACAATGAGCAGTTCTTC
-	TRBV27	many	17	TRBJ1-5	CASSFGGGAGSGQPQHF	TGTGCCAGCAGTTTTGGTGGGGGGGCAGGGTCGGGTCAGCCCCAGCATTTT